This T cell receptor (beta chain) appears in the sequencing data of a study of T cells after yellow fever vaccination. Broader study findings: Contamination by abundant bulk-population clonotypes could be present in FACS-sorted repertoires.

Generation of TCR cDNA used 5'RACE template switching (which added a universal primer site and UMIs). TCRdb re-analysed the 5' RACE reads in MiXCR, keeping a single row per CDR3 protein. Of around 590,000 distinct CDR3 sequences in the sample, about 12% are singletons; the top ten hold about 15%. With regard to this clonotype: The antigen is unknown.

The sequencing here drew on PBMCs, taken on the day of the yellow fever booster vaccination. This receptor was obtained from a man under 40 who received the YFV17D yellow fever vaccine.

The chain's CDR3 is CASGTGAIYEQYF. Here the CDR3 DNA reads TGTGCCAGCGGGACAGGGGCCATCTACGAGCAGTACTTC. The chain is built from TRBV25-1 and TRBJ2-7, with TRBD1 matching over 10 bases. V lost 8 bases to trimming and J lost 3 bases; unmatched junction nucleotides: 4. The CDR3 has 13 amino acids. The V gene's germline CDR1 is MGHDK and CDR2 SYGVNS.